This TCR beta chain was found in a study of a mutant IDH1 vaccine in newly diagnosed glioma. Across the whole study: Treated individuals were 62.5% male and approximately 38% female, averaging roughly 44 years of age. It was radiotherapy, temozolomide, or both that patients received previously, with most receiving both.

A word on this clone: The antigen is unknown.

TCRdb keeps only in-frame clones here, not all; method: immunoSEQ multiplex PCR. This table holds about 94,000 clones, around nine tenths found once. Time point of the sample: week 47, end of study. In every dose of vaccine, 300 ug of mutant IDH1 20-mer peptide was given alongside topical imiquimod. There were new WHO grade 3 or 4 astrocytomas in the donors, and these were IDH1-mutant and ATRX-lost. From germline, CDR1 is SGHNT and CDR2 YYREEE (reference sequence). V shed 2 bases and J 5 bases; nucleotides not matched to a gene: 8. The CDR3 is 15 amino acids. The sequence was obtained from a woman in her 50s with glioma. The sample here was PBMCs, taken from a glioma patient whose treatment included an IDH1 peptide vaccine. The chain joins TRBV5-4 to TRBJ2-3, with 7 bases that match TRBD2. This CDR3 reads CASSFVGGSGDTQYF. CDR3 nucleotide sequence: TGTGCCAGCAGCTTCGTGGGAGGGAGCGGAGATACGCAGTATTTT. The entire variable domain, with the rest obtained from reference TRBV5-4 and TRBJ2-3, is as follows: ETGVTQSPTHLIKTRGQQVTLRCSSQSGHNTVSWYQQALGQGPQFIFQYYREEENGRGNFPPRFSGLQFPNYSSELNVNALELDDSALYLCASSFVGGSGDTQYFGPGTRLTVL.